One sample yielded the 20 T cell receptor beta chains listed below, sequenced in a study of blood T cell repertoires in COVID-19. Profiled with immunoSEQ multiplex PCR; TCRdb holds only in-frame clones, not every one. The data show a few hundred thousand clones, with about 87% seen just once and just under 6.5% held by the top ten. The specimen sequenced was peripheral blood. The receptors shown here come from a woman in her forties or fifties with COVID-19, enrolled during active disease.

This sequence joins TRBV5-1 and TRBJ2-2; the match to TRBD1 covers 7 bases. Germline CDR1 SGHRS, CDR2 YFSETQ. The J segment lost 7 bases and the V segment lost 4 bases, leaving 10 bases of the junction unmatched. CDR3 length: 15 residues. For the CDR3, the DNA is TGCGCCAGCAGCCCAGAGACAGGGTACGGCGGGGAGCTGTTTTTT. Translation gives CASSPETGYGGELFF.

This chain joins TRBV27 and TRBJ2-7; maybe TRBD2 (5 bases). The CDR3 is 14 residues long. The V gene's germline CDR1 is MNHEY and CDR2 SMNVEV (reference sequence). V dropped 5 bases and J dropped 5 bases, with 16 bases sitting between them. CDR3 loop: CASSDYTFSHEQYF. The CDR3 bases are TGTGCCAGCAGTGACTATACGTTTTCCCACGAGCAGTACTTC.

The rearrangement joins TRBV18 to TRBJ2-2; 12 nucleotides agree with TRBD2. The CDR3 spans 17 residues. After removal of 4 bases from V and 0 bases from J, the junction contained 3 bases not matched to a gene. The V gene's germline CDR1 is KGHSH and CDR2 LQKENI. The CDR3 is CASSRGLAGANTGELFF. The CDR3 coding sequence is TGTGCCAGCTCACGGGGACTAGCGGGCGCGAACACCGGGGAGCTGTTTTTT.

DNA of the CDR3: TGTGCCAGTAGTATCCGCAGGGGTTACACAGATACGCAGTATTTT. Translating it yields CASSIRRGYTDTQYF. V and J are TRBV19 and TRBJ2-3, with D perhaps matching TRBD1 (6 bases). In germline, CDR1 is LNHDA, CDR2 SQIVND (reference sequence). The CDR3 is 15 amino acids. V was cut by 3 bases and J by 2 bases, with 12 bases left in between.

The chain employs TRBV19 and TRBJ2-7; TRBD1 agrees at 8 bases. CDR3 length equals 15 residues. Per the germline V gene, CDR1 is LNHDA and CDR2 is SQIVND (reference sequence). Losses at the gene ends were 1 base for V and 6 bases for J; bases not matched to a gene: 8. The CDR3 here is CASSIGQGAPSEQYF. Written as DNA, the CDR3 is TGTGCCAGTAGTATAGGCCAGGGGGCTCCCAGCGAGCAGTACTTC.

This clone was counted a single time. The chain couples TRBV11-2 to TRBJ2-1, with D possibly being TRBD2 (6 bases). This CDR3 is built from 14 residues. Germline V gene sequence: CDR1 SGHAT, CDR2 FQNNGV. V was trimmed by 1 base and J by 2 bases, leaving 6 bases between them. CDR3 nucleotides: TGTGCCAGCAGCTTAGTAGCGGCCTACAATGAGCAGTTCTTC. Encoded protein: CASSLVAAYNEQFF. Together with reference TRBV11-2 and TRBJ2-1, the CDR3 gives the full variable domain: EAGVAQSPRYKIIEKRQSVAFWCNPISGHATLYWYQQILGQGPKLLIQFQNNGVVDDSQLPKDRFSAERLKGVDSTLKIQPAKLEDSAVYLCASSLVAAYNEQFFGPGTRLTVL.

With regard to this clone: Other DNA sequences in this specimen translate into the identical CDR3. The J gene is TRBJ2-1, the V gene TRBV9, with TRBD2 matching 15 bases. The CDR3 contains 15 residues. Germline lookup yields CDR1 SGDLS and CDR2 YYNGEE. V dropped 2 bases and J dropped 9; count of bases not matched to a gene: 3. The CDR3 DNA is TGTGCCAGCAGCGTGGGACTAGCGGGAGGCGGTGAGCAGTTCTTC. Translated: CASSVGLAGGGEQFF. The full variable domain, with the rest looked up from reference TRBV9 and TRBJ2-1, is DSGVTQTPKHLITATGQRVTLRCSPRSGDLSVYWYQQSLDQGLQFLIQYYNGEERAKGNILERFSAQQFPDLHSELNLSSLELGDSALYFCASSVGLAGGGEQFFGPGTRLTVL.

CDR3 region: CASSEARGYSNQPQHF. CDR3 DNA sequence: TGTGCCAGCAGTGAAGCGCGGGGCTATAGCAATCAGCCCCAGCATTTT. The rearrangement uses TRBV2 and TRBJ1-5, with TRBD1 as a possible D gene (5 bases). CDR3 size: 16 residues. Germline values: CDR1 SNHLY, CDR2 FYNNEI. V was pared by 0 bases and J by 0 bases, with 9 bases between.

This clone was seen only once. The chain combines TRBV7-3 with TRBJ2-3; 8 bases fit TRBD2. The CDR3 is 15 residues long. V lost 1 base, J lost 5 bases, and 5 bases stayed unmatched. Germline-derived CDR1 and CDR2 are SGHTA and FQGTGA. The CDR3 bases are TGTGCCAGCAGCTTAAGAGGAGCGGGGGAAGATACGCAGTATTTT. Translating gives CASSLRGAGEDTQYF. Filled out from reference TRBV7-3 and TRBJ2-3, the complete variable domain reads GAGVSQTPSNKVTEKGKYVELRCDPISGHTALYWYRQSLGQGPEFLIYFQGTGAADDSGLPNDRFFAVRPEGSVSTLKIQRTERGDSAVYLCASSLRGAGEDTQYFGPGTRLTVL.

This sequence joins TRBV10-3 and TRBJ2-3, with 10 bases matching TRBD2. Germline V gives CDR1 ENHRY, CDR2 SYGVKD. V dropped 6 bases and J dropped 0; count of bases not matched to a gene: 0. The CDR3 has 14 amino acids. CDR3 DNA sequence: TGTGCCATCAGGACTAGCGGGAGCACAGATACGCAGTATTTT. This encodes CAIRTSGSTDTQYF.

This sequence joins TRBV7-2 and TRBJ2-1; TRBD2 matches 10 bases. The germline V gene encodes CDR1 SGHTA and CDR2 FQGNSA. V shed 4 bases and J 9 bases; nucleotides not matched to a gene: 6. The CDR3 extends over 14 amino acids. CDR3 in amino acids: CASSWLAGATEQFF. The CDR3 DNA reads as TGTGCCAGCAGCTGGCTAGCGGGGGCCACTGAGCAGTTCTTC.

The rearrangement joins TRBV7-9 to TRBJ1-2; D might be TRBD1 (6 bases). The CDR3 consists of 13 residues. Germline V gives CDR1 SEHNR, CDR2 FQNEAQ (reference sequence). Deletions cut 5 bases from V and 3 bases from J, with 10 bases between. The DNA for the CDR3 is TGTGCCAGCAGCCTTGGACAGCACTATGGCTACACCTTC. Translation gives CASSLGQHYGYTF.

This rearrangement joins TRBV10-3 to TRBJ2-3; TRBD2 matches 10 bases. CDR3 size: 14 residues. With 7 bases clipped from V and 1 base from J, the junction kept 2 bases outside the gene matches. Looked up from germline, CDR1 is ENHRY and CDR2 is SYGVKD. The CDR3 DNA follows: TGTGCCATCAAAGCGGGAGGGGGCACAGATACGCAGTATTTT. This sequence encodes CAIKAGGGTDTQYF.

The chain uses TRBV5-6 and TRBJ1-2; 9 bases fit TRBD1. The CDR3 length is 15 residues. V lost 4 bases and J lost 5; bases outside the gene matches: 9. Germline lookup yields CDR1 SGHDT and CDR2 YYEEEE. DNA of the CDR3: TGTGCCAGCAGCCAAACCGGGACAGGGTTTTATGGCTACACCTTC. Protein sequence: CASSQTGTGFYGYTF.

This chain links TRBV5-4 with TRBJ1-1; D remains unclear. CDR3 length: 17 residues. V lost 2 bases and J lost 10, with 27 bases in between. Per the germline V gene, CDR1 is SGHNT and CDR2 is YYREEE (reference sequence). DNA of the CDR3: TGTGCCAGCAGCTTTGGCCGTGGCAGTCCGACCCCTCCAGGAGCTTTCTTT. Amino acids: CASSFGRGSPTPPGAFF. Variable domain in full (rest from reference TRBV5-4 and TRBJ1-1): ETGVTQSPTHLIKTRGQQVTLRCSSQSGHNTVSWYQQALGQGPQFIFQYYREEENGRGNFPPRFSGLQFPNYSSELNVNALELDDSALYLCASSFGRGSPTPPGAFFGQGTRLTVV.

The genes are TRBV4-2 and TRBJ2-5; weak D call: TRBD2 (5 bases). From germline, CDR1 is LGHNA and CDR2 YNFKEQ. Between the trimmed V and J ends, which lost 2 bases and 2 bases, there was a span of 12 bases. The CDR3 has 15 residues. The CDR3 protein is CASSQIGESQETQYF. CDR3 DNA: TGTGCCAGCAGCCAAATTGGGGAGAGTCAAGAGACCCAGTACTTC.

The chain employs TRBV7-8 and TRBJ2-7; the match to TRBD1 covers 10 bases. Germline values: CDR1 SGHVS, CDR2 FQNEAQ. CDR3 size: 14 residues. V shed 5 bases and J 3 bases; nucleotides not matched to a gene: 4. The CDR3: CASSLGQGYYEQYF. The CDR3 nucleotides read TGTGCCAGCAGCCTGGGACAGGGGTACTACGAGCAGTACTTC.

This clone was seen just once. J is TRBJ2-1 and V is TRBV19; 9 bases map to TRBD1. This CDR3 comprises 16 residues. Trimming took 5 bases from V and 5 from J; bases not matched to a gene: 10. CDR1 is LNHDA and CDR2 is SQIVND in the germline V gene (reference sequence). For the CDR3, the DNA is TGTGCCAGTAGTTCAATAGGGACAGGGATTGACAATGAGCAGTTCTTC. Protein: CASSSIGTGIDNEQFF.

The V gene is TRBV18, the J gene TRBJ1-6; D unclear. CDR3 length equals 18 residues. V was trimmed by 1 base and J by 9 bases, leaving 22 bases between them. Germline CDR1 is KGHSH and CDR2 is LQKENI. The CDR3 DNA follows: TGTGCCAGCTCACCACTCTTAAGTTACGGGTCTGGAATTTCACCCCTCCACTTT. Translation gives CASSPLLSYGSGISPLHF. The whole variable domain, remainder taken from reference TRBV18 and TRBJ1-6, is NAGVMQNPRHLVRRRGQEARLRCSPMKGHSHVYWYRQLPEEGLKFMVYLQKENIIDESGMPKERFSAEFPKEGPSILRIQQVVRGDSAAYFCASSPLLSYGSGISPLHFGNGTRLTVT.

The chain couples TRBV13 to TRBJ1-1; maybe TRBD1 (5 bases). Germline values: CDR1 PRHDT, CDR2 FYEKMQ (reference sequence). The V gene lost 5 bases and the J gene lost 10 bases, with 14 bases spanning the gap. This CDR3 spans 12 amino acids. The CDR3 sequence: CASSGGTLGAFF. CDR3 in DNA: TGTGCCAGCAGCGGAGGGACCCTCGGAGCTTTCTTT.